This T cell receptor beta chain was sequenced during a study of T cells after yellow fever vaccination. As for the study in general: For low cell numbers, libraries were made with SMART-Seq v4 Ultra Low Input. Study-wide findings and caveats: Post-booster reappearance was seen for most primary-vaccination clones (about 96% CD4, roughly 86% CD8). Few clonotypes appeared in both CD4 and CD8 compartments.

Regarding this clonotype: The antigen is undetermined.

TCRdb used MiXCR to reprocess the 5' RACE reads, holding one entry per CDR3 protein. The data contain some 550,000 distinct CDR3 sequences, 15% to 20% of them singletons. The V end was cut by 6 bases, the J end by 2 bases, with 14 bases between. The CDR3 contains 14 residues. Germline loops: CDR1 DFQATT, CDR2 SNEGSKA (reference sequence). This material consisted of PBMCs, taken 15 days after the yellow fever booster vaccination. This chain uses TRBV20-1 with TRBJ2-1; D is possibly TRBD1 (5 bases). This sequence originates from a man aged 25 to 40 who received the YFV17D yellow fever vaccine. The CDR3 DNA is TGCAGTGCCAAGACAGCGTACCCCTACAATGAGCAGTTCTTC. Translated: CSAKTAYPYNEQFF.